This T cell receptor (beta chain) was recorded in a study of tumor-infiltrating lymphocytes in glioblastoma multiforme. TCR beta libraries were built from RNA through three nested multiplex PCR rounds using modified ARM-PCR. Unique molecular identifiers were not described for the libraries. TCRdb itself ran the multiplex PCR reads through MiXCR, one entry per CDR3 protein. The sample lists 13,000 or so distinct CDR3 sequences, approximately 72% occurring once. The CDR3 is made up of 13 amino acids. The V gene's germline CDR1 is SGHAT and CDR2 FQNNGV. V shed 5 bases and J shed 5 bases, with 13 bases lying between them.

Sample: brain tumor tissue. The sequence was obtained from a male donor with glioblastoma. The gene calls are TRBV11-2 and TRBJ2-7; maybe TRBD1 (5 bases). The CDR3 here is CASSPYTGDEQYF. CDR3 DNA sequence: TGTGCCAGCAGCCCCTATACAGGAGACGAGCAGTACTTC.